A single sample is the source of the 5 T cell receptor beta chains below, sequenced in a study of OX40 agonist ivuxolimab in advanced cancers. Assay used: immunoSEQ multiplex PCR; TCRdb lists only in-frame clones, some missing. The data hold under 65,000 clones, with roughly nine tenths observed a single time. The material was CD4+ or CD8+ T cells sorted from blood, obtained in a trial of the OX40 agonist ivuxolimab. The receptors derive from an adult with an advanced solid tumor such as melanoma, head and neck, liver or kidney cancer.

The CDR3 spells CASSLGAGNTEAFF. DNA of the CDR3: TGTGCCAGCAGCTTGGGAGCCGGGAACACTGAAGCTTTCTTT. The chain uses TRBV5-6 and TRBJ1-1; D is uncertain. The germline CDR1 and CDR2 sequences are SGHDT and YYEEEE. Deletions cut 0 bases from V and 1 base from J, with 7 bases between. The CDR3 covers 14 residues. The whole variable domain, remainder taken from reference TRBV5-6 and TRBJ1-1, is DAGVTQSPTHLIKTRGQQVTLRCSPKSGHDTVSWYQQALGQGPQFIFQYYEEEERQRGNFPDRFSGHQFPNYSSELNVNALLLGDSALYLCASSLGAGNTEAFFGQGTRLTVV.

The CDR3 sequence: CASSSEPGQLMNTEAFF. The CDR3 DNA follows: TGTGCCAGCAGCTCCGAACCGGGACAACTCATGAACACTGAAGCTTTCTTT. The V call is TRBV7-8, the J call TRBJ1-1; D might be TRBD1 (6 bases). Trimming removed 4 bases at V and 0 bases at J, with 18 bases between. The CDR3 totals 17 residues. The germline CDR1 and CDR2 sequences are SGHVS and FQNEAQ.

This sequence joins TRBV11-1 and TRBJ2-1, with D perhaps matching TRBD1 or TRBD2 (6 bases each). The CDR3 extends over 15 amino acids. Trimming stripped 1 base from V and 3 bases from J, with 10 bases between. Germline assignment: CDR1 SGHAT and CDR2 FQDESV (reference sequence). CDR3 coding DNA: TGTGCCAGCAGCTTAGTTGGGGGGCTCTACAATGAGCAGTTCTTC. Protein: CASSLVGGLYNEQFF.

This clone was detected once. This rearrangement joins TRBV6-1 to TRBJ1-6; D not resolved. This CDR3 region has 14 residues. Germline CDR1 MNHNS, CDR2 SASEGT. The V end lost 7 bases, the J end lost 10 bases, and 17 bases lay between the germline ends. CDR3 amino acids: CASTMWELGSPLHF. The CDR3 DNA is TGTGCCAGCACCATGTGGGAACTTGGGTCACCCCTCCACTTT.

This chain links TRBV2 with TRBJ1-1; D is unresolved. V lost 4 bases, J lost 3 bases, and 21 bases lay in between. The CDR3 consists of 17 residues. Germline V gene sequence: CDR1 SNHLY, CDR2 FYNNEI. For the CDR3, the DNA is TGTGCCAGCAGTGGGCGGGGAGAAATATTTGTGTACACTGAAGCTTTCTTT. Its protein product is CASSGRGEIFVYTEAFF.